This T cell receptor (beta chain) was sequenced during a study of T-cell memory formation after mild COVID-19. This clonotype was counted a few times. What it binds is unknown. This CDR3 is built from 14 residues. Germline-derived CDR1 and CDR2 are MNHEY and SVGEGT. V lost 3 bases to trimming and J lost 2 bases, with 11 bases between them. General study results and limits: Contracting clones localized mainly to CM and EM when CD4+ and mainly to EMRA when CD8+. Some SARS-CoV-2-responding clones were already detected in memory before infection. Contracting clones from day 15 to 85 had balanced CD4/CD8; later expanders favoured CD4+.

Using its own MiXCR run on the 5' RACE reads, TCRdb lists one record per CDR3 protein. In the table there are approximately 490,000 distinct CDR3 sequences, roughly 21% of which are singletons. The specimen sequenced was PBMCs or a T cell subset sorted from them (not recorded which). The sequence was collected from an adult woman who had mild COVID-19 (a few samples of this study predate the infection). Cell type and time point are not known. The gene calls are TRBV6-2 or TRBV6-3 and TRBJ2-7; D is uncertain. CDR3 nucleotide sequence: TGTGCCAGCAGTTATTCGCAGGTTGCCTACGAGCAGTACTTC. It encodes CASSYSQVAYEQYF.